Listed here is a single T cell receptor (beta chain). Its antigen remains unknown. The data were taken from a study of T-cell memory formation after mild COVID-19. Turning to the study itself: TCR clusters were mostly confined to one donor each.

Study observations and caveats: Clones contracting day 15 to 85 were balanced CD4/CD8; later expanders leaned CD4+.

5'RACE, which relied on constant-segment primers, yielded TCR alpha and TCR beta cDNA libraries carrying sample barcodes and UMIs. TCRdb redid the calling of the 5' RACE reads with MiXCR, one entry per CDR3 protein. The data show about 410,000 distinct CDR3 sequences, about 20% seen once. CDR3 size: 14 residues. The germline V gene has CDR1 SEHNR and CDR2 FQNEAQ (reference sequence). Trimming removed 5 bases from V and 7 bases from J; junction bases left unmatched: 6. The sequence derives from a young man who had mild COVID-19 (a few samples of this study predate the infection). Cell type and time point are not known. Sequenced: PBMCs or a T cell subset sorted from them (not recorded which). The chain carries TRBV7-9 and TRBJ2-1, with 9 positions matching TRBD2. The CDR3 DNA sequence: TGTGCCAGCAGCCAAGGGACTAGCCGGAATGAGCAGTTCTTC. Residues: CASSQGTSRNEQFF.